This T cell receptor beta chain appears in the sequencing data of a study of T-cell memory formation after mild COVID-19. Notes on the study in general: Mostly located in CM and EM were contracting CD4+ clones, with contracting CD8+ clones located in EMRA. Later expanders leaned CD4+, whereas day 15 to 85 contracting clones were balanced CD4/CD8. Some clones that responded were present in memory (sampled pre-infection), which suggests cross-reactive memory joined.

The table lists this clonotype with a few counts. Its antigen is unknown. V was pared by 1 base and J by 0 bases, with 14 bases between. The CDR3 covers 17 residues. Germline CDR1 MGHRA, CDR2 YSYEKL. TCRdb itself ran the 5' RACE reads through MiXCR, one entry per CDR3 protein. The data contain 580,000 or so distinct CDR3 sequences, roughly 17% of them singletons. This receptor was taken from an adult woman who had mild COVID-19 (a few samples of this study predate the infection). Cell type and time point are not known. This chain links TRBV4-1 with TRBJ2-3; D is perhaps TRBD2 (6 bases). The sample comprised PBMCs or a T cell subset sorted from them (not recorded which). CDR3 DNA sequence: TGCGCCAGCAGCCAAGTTCCTAGTGGGACTAGCACAGATACGCAGTATTTT. Translating gives CASSQVPSGTSTDTQYF.